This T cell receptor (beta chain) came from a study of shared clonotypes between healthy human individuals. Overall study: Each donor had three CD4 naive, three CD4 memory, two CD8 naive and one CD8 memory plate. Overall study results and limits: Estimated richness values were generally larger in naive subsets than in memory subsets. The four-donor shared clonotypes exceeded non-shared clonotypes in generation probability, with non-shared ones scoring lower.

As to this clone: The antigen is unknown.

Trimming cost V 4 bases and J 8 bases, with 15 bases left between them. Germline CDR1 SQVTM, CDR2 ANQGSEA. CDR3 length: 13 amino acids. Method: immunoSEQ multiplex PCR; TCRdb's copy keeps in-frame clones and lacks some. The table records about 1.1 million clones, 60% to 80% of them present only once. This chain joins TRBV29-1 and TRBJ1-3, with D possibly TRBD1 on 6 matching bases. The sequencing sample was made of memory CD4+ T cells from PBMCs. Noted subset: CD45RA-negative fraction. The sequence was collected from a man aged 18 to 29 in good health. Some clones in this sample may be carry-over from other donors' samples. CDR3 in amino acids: CSVGDNSRDTIYF. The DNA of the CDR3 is TGCAGCGTTGGGGACAATTCTCGGGACACCATATATTTT.